This T cell receptor beta chain is drawn from a study of radiotherapy plus CTLA-4 blockade in lung cancer. Points from the study as a whole: Early shifts in blood T cell clones, with interferon-beta, reportedly predicted response best. Expansion of tumor-derived TCR clones was observed in blood after radiotherapy plus ipilimumab.

Produced via immunoSEQ multiplex PCR; TCRdb's table is partial and in-frame only. The data show 80,000 to 95,000 clones, less than 90% seen once. With respect to this clone: Its antigen is currently unknown.

Chemo-refractory metastatic non-small-cell lung cancer patients received focal radiation with ipilimumab CTLA-4 blockade. Germline V gene lookup returns CDR1 PRHDT and CDR2 FYEKMQ (reference sequence). The CDR3 is 13 residues long. With 2 bases removed from V and 1 base from J, the gap between germline ends came to 5 bases. The TCR comes from a human donor with non-small cell lung cancer who had stable disease on radiotherapy plus ipilimumab. The J gene is TRBJ1-1, the V gene TRBV13; no clear D. The material sequenced was peripheral blood, taken from a patient treated with radiotherapy plus ipilimumab. The CDR3: CASSLTKNTEAFF. CDR3 DNA sequence: TGTGCCAGCAGCTTAACGAAGAACACTGAAGCTTTCTTT.